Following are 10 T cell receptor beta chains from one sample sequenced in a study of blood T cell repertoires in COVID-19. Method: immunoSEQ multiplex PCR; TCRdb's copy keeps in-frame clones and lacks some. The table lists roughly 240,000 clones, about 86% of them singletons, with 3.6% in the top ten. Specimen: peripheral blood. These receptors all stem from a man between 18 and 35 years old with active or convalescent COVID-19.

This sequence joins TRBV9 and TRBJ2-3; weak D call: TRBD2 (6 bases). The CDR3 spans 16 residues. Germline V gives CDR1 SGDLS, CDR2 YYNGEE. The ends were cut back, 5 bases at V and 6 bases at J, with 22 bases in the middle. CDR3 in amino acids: CASSVLGRGGGDTQYF. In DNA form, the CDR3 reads TGTGCCAGCAGTGTTCTTGGGCGGGGTGGTGGGGATACGCAGTATTTT.

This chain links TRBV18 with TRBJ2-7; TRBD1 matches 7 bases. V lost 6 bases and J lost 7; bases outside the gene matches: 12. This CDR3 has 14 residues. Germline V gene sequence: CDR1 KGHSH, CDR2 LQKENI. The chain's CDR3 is CASSGTVIEGEQYF. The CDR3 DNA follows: TGTGCCAGCTCCGGGACAGTTATAGAGGGAGAGCAGTACTTC.

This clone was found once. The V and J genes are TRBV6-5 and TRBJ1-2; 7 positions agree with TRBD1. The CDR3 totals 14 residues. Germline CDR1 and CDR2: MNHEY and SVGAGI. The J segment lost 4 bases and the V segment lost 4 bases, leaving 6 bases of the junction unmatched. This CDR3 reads CASSSRQGLYGYTF. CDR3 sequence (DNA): TGTGCCAGCAGTTCGAGACAGGGTCTCTATGGCTACACCTTC.

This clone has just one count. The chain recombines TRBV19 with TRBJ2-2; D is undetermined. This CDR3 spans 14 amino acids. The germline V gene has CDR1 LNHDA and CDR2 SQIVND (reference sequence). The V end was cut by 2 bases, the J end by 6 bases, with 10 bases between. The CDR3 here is CASSIKIVSGELFF. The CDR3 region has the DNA TGTGCCAGTAGTATAAAAATAGTGTCCGGGGAGCTGTTTTTT.

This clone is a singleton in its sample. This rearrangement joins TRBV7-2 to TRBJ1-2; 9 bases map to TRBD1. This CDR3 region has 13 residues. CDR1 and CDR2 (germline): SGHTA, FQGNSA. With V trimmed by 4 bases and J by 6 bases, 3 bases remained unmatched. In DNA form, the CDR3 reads TGTGCCAGCAGCTCCCGGGACAGGGATGGCTACACCTTC. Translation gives CASSSRDRDGYTF.

DNA for the CDR3: TGCAGCGTTCTCAACCCCCGCAGGGGCGGTCAGCCCCAGCATTTT. This sequence encodes CSVLNPRRGGQPQHF. The V gene is TRBV29-1, the J gene TRBJ1-5, with a tentative D call TRBD1 (6 bases). Deletions cut 5 bases from V and 6 bases from J, with 20 bases between. Germline CDR1 reads SQVTM; CDR2 reads ANQGSEA. The CDR3 runs to 15 residues. Filled out from reference TRBV29-1 and TRBJ1-5, the complete variable domain reads SAVISQKPSRDICQRGTSLTIQCQVDSQVTMMFWYRQQPGQSLTLIATANQGSEATYESGFVIDKFPISRPNLTFSTLTVSNMSPEDSSIYLCSVLNPRRGGQPQHFGDGTRLSIL.

CDR3 nucleotides: TGTGCCAGCAGTCCCGCGATCGGCAGGGGCGATGAAAAACTGTTTTTT. Translated, it gives CASSPAIGRGDEKLFF. The J gene is TRBJ1-4, the V gene TRBV7-9, with D possibly TRBD1 on 6 matching bases. CDR1 is SEHNR, CDR2 FQNEAQ, per germline (reference sequence). With 6 bases removed from V and 6 bases from J, the gap between germline ends came to 20 bases. CDR3 length: 16 amino acids.

CDR3 bases: TGTGCCAGCAGCCCCGAGGGGGTTCGACGGGACGAGCAGTACTTC. Amino acids: CASSPEGVRRDEQYF. The chain recombines TRBV9 with TRBJ2-7, with a possible D match to TRBD1 (6 bases). Trimming took off 4 bases at V and 5 bases at J, with 19 bases between the two ends. This CDR3 comprises 15 residues. Per germline, CDR1 SGDLS and CDR2 YYNGEE.

DNA of the CDR3: TGTGCCAGCGGAAACAACAGGGTGGAATTGAGCACAGATACGCAGTATTTT. Protein sequence: CASGNNRVELSTDTQYF. The chain joins TRBV11-2 to TRBJ2-3, with TRBD1 as a possible D gene (6 bases). The V and J ends lost 8 bases and 0 bases respectively, with 21 bases between them. CDR1 is SGHAT, CDR2 FQNNGV, per germline. This CDR3 is 17 amino acids long.

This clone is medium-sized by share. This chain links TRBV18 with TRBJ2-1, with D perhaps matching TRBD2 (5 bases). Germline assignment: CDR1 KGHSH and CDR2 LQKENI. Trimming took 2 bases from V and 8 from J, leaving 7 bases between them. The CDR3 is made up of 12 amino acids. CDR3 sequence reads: CASSPEGYEQFF. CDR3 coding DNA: TGTGCCAGCTCACCAGAGGGCTATGAGCAGTTCTTC.